This T cell receptor beta chain was retrieved from a study of vaccination and CD4 T cells after COVID-19. The CDR3 length is 14 residues. Trimming took off 6 bases at V and 9 bases at J, with 18 bases between the two ends. Per the germline V gene, CDR1 is SGHVT and CDR2 is SQSDAQ. With the Oncomine TCR Beta short-read assay, DNA from cultured CD4+ T cells was sequenced. Each CDR3 protein gets one entry after TCRdb re-called the PCR reads with MiXCR. The table has about 18,000 distinct CDR3 sequences, roughly 52% seen once. Treatment of the sample: approximately 9-day PBMC culture with coronavirus spike peptide pools or control peptides (ViraFEST assay). TCR sequencing followed the expansion of antigen-specific T cells with peptide pools in ViraFEST. US Alpha, Beta and Delta variants postdated the positive PCR dates, which ran from March to December 2020. This clonotype has just one count. Its antigen is not known.

The chain uses TRBV7-4 and TRBJ2-1; a possible D gene is TRBD1 (6 bases). The source is a human donor who had recovered from COVID-19. The sample consisted of CD4+ T cells from blood, cultured in vitro. CDR3 sequence reads: CASSINPRGSEQFF. CDR3 bases: TGTGCCAGCAGTATAAACCCCAGGGGCAGTGAGCAGTTCTTC. Full variable domain (missing parts from reference TRBV7-4 and TRBJ2-1): GAGVSQSPRYKVAKRGRDVALRCDSISGHVTLYWYRQTLGQGSEVLTYSQSDAQRDKSGRPSGRFSAERPERSVSTLKIQRTEQGDSAVYLCASSINPRGSEQFFGPGTRLTVL.